Listed below are T cell receptor beta chains from one sample, sequenced in a study of regulatory T cells in long-lasting Graves disease. TCRdb analysed the multiplex PCR reads with MiXCR anew, one entry per CDR3 protein. The data contain about 470,000 distinct CDR3 sequences, less than 25% of them singletons. The sequencing used peripheral blood mononuclear cells (PBMCs), collected when the disease was refractory, from a patient treated with antithyroid drugs. Receptor source: a female donor with Graves disease. Both conserved end residues are part of each CDR3. Fields, in order: D gene, V gene, CDR3 protein. D genes are given only for firm matches.

>TRBD1|TRBV27
CASSLSGTGKSGYTF
>-|TRBV24-1
CATSDSARGYTGELFF
>-|TRBV7-6
CASSLRLGTEAFF
>TRBD2|TRBV3-1
CASSHFGGTNTGELFF
>TRBD1|TRBV28
CASSPTGRSTDTQYF
>-|TRBV11-2
CASSLWAGVYEQYF
>TRBD1|TRBV11-2
CASSLRDSHPNNSPLHF
>-|TRBV9
CASSVGGGDSYEQYF
>-|TRBV20-1
CSAREGTVTGELFF
>TRBD1|TRBV29-1
CSVEDLTPGTGTDGYTF
>-|TRBV20-1
CSARVFPDYEQYF
>TRBD2|TRBV27
CASSLSADRTSAWGNEQYF
>-|TRBV11-1
CASSFGLPNEQYF
>TRBD2|TRBV7-9
CASSLGLAGAPYF
>-|TRBV7-3
CASSFSGTRCGGNTIYF
>-|TRBV6-5
CASSYSIPRGMNTEAFF
>-|TRBV29-1
CSVCRDSYEQYF
>-|TRBV28
CASSSETGLVGNSPLHF
>TRBD2|TRBV24-1
CATSDRDYQGEQFF
>-|TRBV15
CATSSTGTGEAFF
>-|TRBV19
CASNGLAKNIQYF
>-|TRBV12-3/TRBV12-4
CASSLYRDPSVYF
>-|TRBV28
CASGPTDGYYEQYF
>TRBD2|TRBV10-3
CAISGTGLGISREQYF
>TRBD1|TRBV28
CASSPQAGQGVYGYTF
>TRBD1|TRBV7-2
CASSSVVGQPQETQYF
>-|TRBV29-1
CSVEPTEGSYGYTF
>TRBD1|TRBV5-6
CASSFSGTVPGELFF
>-|TRBV6-1
CASSRSSYNSPLHF
>-|TRBV28
CATRVMNTEAFF
>-|TRBV28
CASSLPRHYEQYF
>TRBD1|TRBV16
CASSGTVGRRNQPQHF
>TRBD2|TRBV27
CASSLISGRVYEQYF
>-|TRBV4-1
CASSQSPGAGNYEQYF
>-|TRBV6-2/TRBV6-3
CASSRTVFKRNTEAFF
>-|TRBV27
CASSLGSVNTGELFF
>-|TRBV19
CASIDTASTDTQYF
>-|TRBV6-2/TRBV6-3
CASSYLGQGRSGKLFF
>-|TRBV29-1
CSVVEIGLVDEQFF
>-|TRBV7-2
CASSLVFGEYEQYF
>TRBD2|TRBV6-1
CASSRTGLAEYF
>-|TRBV7-2
CASSLIPYYGYTF
>TRBD2|TRBV2
CAILAGVGETQYF
>TRBD2|TRBV7-7
CASSPGTSGEQYF
>-|TRBV27
CASTVLGGDSPLHF
>-|TRBV3-1
CASSQGMSTIYF
>-|TRBV27
CASSSSRGTEAFF
>TRBD2|TRBV28
CASSPWVMIAGSYEQYF
>TRBD1|TRBV28
CASSRTRGWYEQYF
>TRBD2|TRBV28
CASSLGLAGIYNEQFF
>TRBD1|TRBV7-9
CASSWAGTGKGEQYF
>TRBD2|TRBV6-1
CASSAGLAGQEQYF
>-|TRBV6-1
CASTQQGGVFYTEAFF
>TRBD1|TRBV10-3
CAISGRTGGYEQYF
>-|TRBV12-3/TRBV12-4
CASSFYQGSPNYGYTF
>-|TRBV12-3/TRBV12-4
CASSISGQLYGYTF
>TRBD1|TRBV20-1
CSARNRGFGEKLFF
>-|TRBV14
CASSQDRGGRGMWEQYF
>-|TRBV7-9
CASSFEADTQYF
>-|TRBV12-3/TRBV12-4
CASSAPPGIGAFF